The 12 T cell receptor beta chains reported below all come from one sample, sequenced in a study of blood T cells in healthy people across ages. A second about 6 to 12 cycle PCR used barcoded and J-beta primers. TCRdb independently ran MiXCR on the 5' RACE reads; one entry per CDR3 protein. The top ten clones hold roughly a fifth of a sample with approximately 850,000 distinct CDR3 sequences, roughly 44% of them seen once. The sample comprised blood. The receptor source for this set is a man aged 55 to 69 in good health.

V and J are TRBV5-1 and TRBJ1-2, with D hard to call. Germline V gives CDR1 SGHRS, CDR2 YFSETQ. The CDR3 is 13 residues long. Trimming pared 0 bases from V and 2 bases from J, leaving 5 bases between. The CDR3, as DNA: TGCGCCAGCAGCTTGGACATGAACTATGGCTACACCTTC. Its protein is CASSLDMNYGYTF.

The chain links TRBV4-3 to TRBJ1-4; no reliable D call. The CDR3 length is 16 residues. Deletions cut 0 bases from V and 8 bases from J, with 16 bases between. In germline, CDR1 is LGHNA, CDR2 YSLEER. The CDR3: CASSQDIGAGGEKLFF. CDR3 in DNA: TGCGCCAGCAGCCAAGATATAGGAGCGGGAGGGGAAAAACTGTTTTTT.

The chain uses TRBV20-1 and TRBJ2-3; TRBD2 matches 14 bases. V gave up 6 bases and J gave up 7 bases; unmatched junction bases: 6. The germline V gene encodes CDR1 DFQATT and CDR2 SNEGSKA (reference sequence). The CDR3 length is 14 residues. CDR3 sequence (DNA): TGCAGTGCAAGGACTAGCGGGGGGTCAAATACGCAGTATTTT. It translates to CSARTSGGSNTQYF.

The chain carries TRBV12-3 or TRBV12-4 and TRBJ2-7; D remains unclear. The CDR3 is made up of 14 amino acids. The V end lost 2 bases, the J end lost 2 bases, and 10 bases lay between the germline ends. DNA for the CDR3: TGTGCCAGCAGTTTACAGGTTCCCCCCTACGAGCAGTACTTC. Protein: CASSLQVPPYEQYF.

The chain recombines TRBV7-9 with TRBJ1-2; a possible D gene is TRBD1 (5 bases). The V end lost 3 bases, the J end lost 6 bases, and 11 bases lay between the germline ends. Germline lookup yields CDR1 SEHNR and CDR2 FQNEAQ (reference sequence). CDR3 length: 13 residues. The CDR3 nucleotides read TGTGCCAGCAGCTTGGGACGGATGGATGGCTACACCTTC. Protein: CASSLGRMDGYTF.

The chain recombines TRBV12-3 or TRBV12-4 with TRBJ2-5, with D hard to call. The DNA matches TRBJ2-7 better at its end, which makes the J call doubtful. This CDR3 is 12 amino acids long. In nucleotides, the CDR3 is TGTGCCAGCATTTCGGGCCTCTACGAGCAGTACTTC. Translation gives CASISGLYEQYF.

V usage is TRBV5-5 and J usage is TRBJ1-5; 8 bases agree with TRBD1. The length of the CDR3 is 17 residues. With 3 bases clipped from V and 6 bases from J, the junction kept 14 bases outside the gene matches. Germline-derived CDR1 and CDR2 are SGHKS and YYEKEE (reference sequence). CDR3 bases: TGTGCCAGCAGCTGGGCGCCCCAGGGGGCGAGGAGTCAGCCCCAGCATTTT. Its translation is CASSWAPQGARSQPQHF.

This clonotype was seen a few times. This rearrangement joins TRBV4-1 to TRBJ1-1, with D possibly matching TRBD1 (5 bases). Germline V gene lookup returns CDR1 MGHRA and CDR2 YSYEKL. V shed 0 bases and J shed 0 bases, with 11 bases lying between them. The CDR3 is 16 residues long. This chain's CDR3 is CASSQDFDSLNTEAFF. For the CDR3, the DNA is TGCGCCAGCAGCCAAGATTTTGACAGCCTGAACACTGAAGCTTTCTTT.

DNA for the CDR3: TGTGCCAGCAGCGTAGGCCCCGGACAGGGGAGTACCACAGATACGCAGTATTTT. Translation: CASSVGPGQGSTTDTQYF. This chain connects TRBV9 to TRBJ2-3, with 9 bases identical to TRBD1. This CDR3 is 18 amino acids long. Per germline, CDR1 SGDLS and CDR2 YYNGEE. Losses at the gene ends were 0 bases for V and 2 bases for J; bases not matched to a gene: 10.

V is TRBV7-9 and J is TRBJ1-2; D not certain. The CDR3 sequence is 12 residues long. CDR1 is SEHNR, CDR2 FQNEAQ, per germline (reference sequence). V lost 4 bases and J 4 bases, leaving 7 bases between the germline ends. CDR3 DNA: TGTGCCAGCAGCTCCGTCACCTATGGCTACACCTTC. Translated, it gives CASSSVTYGYTF.

This rearrangement joins TRBV27 to TRBJ1-2; D is uncertain. CDR1 is MNHEY and CDR2 is SMNVEV in the germline V gene (reference sequence). V was cut by 9 bases and J by 4 bases, with 15 bases left in between. This CDR3 has 13 amino acids. The CDR3 sequence: CARDVRSIYGYTF. CDR3 nucleotide sequence: TGTGCCAGAGATGTTCGGTCTATCTATGGCTACACCTTC.

V usage is TRBV11-2 and J usage is TRBJ2-2; 10 positions match TRBD2. Germline assignment: CDR1 SGHAT and CDR2 FQNNGV. The CDR3 has 16 residues. The J segment lost 5 bases and the V segment lost 8 bases, leaving 11 bases of the junction unmatched. CDR3: CASGRLAGVGTGELFF. The DNA for the CDR3 is TGTGCCAGCGGGAGGCTAGCGGGGGTGGGAACCGGGGAGCTGTTTTTT.